This entry concerns a single TCR beta chain. Its antigen specificity is not known. The gene nomenclature and germline references here are murine. The data are from a study of tissue T cells after allogeneic stem cell transplantation (dated by TCRdb to the early 2020s). For context, the study as a whole: TCR beta repertoires were profiled across many tissues obtained from research autopsies of patients with and without GVHD, as well as in mouse models of GVHD. The human arm was a prospective observational study without blinding or randomization.

Overall results and qualifications from the work: Sampling depth was acknowledged as a limitation, and the patient cohort was both small and clinically heterogeneous. Which tissue TCRs were alloreactive or antigen-specific was not determined in the study, and some clones might have been persisting host cells. Only a few T cell clones appeared in more than one patient, yet motif-based clustering showed tissue-specific repertoire signatures that were shared between patients. Within patients, how anatomically similar tissues were was a major factor shaping TCR repertoire composition, regardless of disease or transplant status. In both patients and mice, T cells from blood and spleen covered only a limited part of the TCR repertoire found in tissues.

The library relied on the immunoSEQ multiplex PCR assay. Adaptive Biotechnologies performed the TCRbeta CDR3 sequencing at survey depth and reported CDR3 sequences, V/J genes, productive frequency and template counts. TCR beta CDR3 regions were amplified from genomic DNA instead of RNA. Regarding the original processing steps: Jensen-Shannon divergence was used to quantify pairwise repertoire overlap between tissues, with a value of 1 indicating complete divergence and a value of 0 indicating identical repertoires. Tissues were clustered by single-linkage agglomerative hierarchical clustering of pairwise JSD values and displayed as dendrograms. GLIPH2 was applied to all patient samples using simulation_depth 1000, kmer_min_depth 3, and cdr3_length_cutoff 8, and only groups with more than two unique CDR3s were retained. A standardized tissue-overlap score was calculated by extrapolating Jaccard GLIPH-group overlap across patients to a standard repertoire size of 1000 clones. Linear mixed-effect models, with tissue included as a fixed effect and individual included as a random effect, were used to assess associations of diversity with clinical or experimental variables. TCRdb limited this immuneACCESS table to in-frame rearrangements with V and J called. A share of clones is missing; checked studies link under half to unresolved V genes, and the rest is unexplained. D and trimming come from the DNA, and the V and J calls and clone size come from that table. For this sample the table gives 5,000 to 6,500 clones, of which 46% were detected only once. More than 2.5% of the sample is in the top ten clones.

The time point tag for this specimen amounts to: mouse harvest day 7 after allogeneic transplant. Each mouse graft, delivered by tail vein injection, combined 10^6 splenic CD5+ T cells with 10^7 T-cell-depleted bone marrow cells. GVHD in mice was modeled with a major MHC-mismatch B6 (H2b) into BALB/c (H2d) model, and tissues were profiled at day 7 or 14. On day 7 or 14 post-transplant, mouse tissues and retro-orbital blood were harvested with separate sterile tools for each animal, and livers were flushed before harvest. Before genomic DNA was isolated with the DNeasy Blood & Tissue Kit, mouse tissues were minced with razor blades in buffered saline. The receptor's source is a female BALB/c mouse given C57BL/6 T cells with graft-versus-host disease after an allogeneic hematopoietic cell transplant. Sequenced input: skin.

CDR3 reads: CAWSLGTGGLEQYF. CDR3 bases read: TGTGCCTGGAGTCTAGGGACTGGGGGGTTGGAACAGTAC. The chain is assembled from TRBV31 and TRBJ2-7; the central 12 bases match TRBD2. The read finishes 1 residue shy of the CDR3 end, and the germline J gene is used to complete it. Ends trimmed: V by 0 bases, J by 7 bases; bases unmatched to a gene: 4. From cysteine to phenylalanine, the CDR3 is 14 amino acids long. The 39 bases shown cover part of the CDR3, and their frame starts at base 1. From a lookup of the germline V gene, CDR1 and CDR2 are GKSSPN and SITVG.